This T cell receptor (beta chain) was retrieved from a study of human T cells and chemical hapten exposure. Study-wide results and limits: Sensitization with DPC brought no change to TCRs above 1 in 1000 in frequency. The study found that PT1 expanded TCR counts correlated positively with patch test score.

Time point given: pre-sensitization, week 0. The treatment was: therapeutic diphenylcyclopropenone sensitization with weekly scalp DPC. During construction of the library, unique molecular identifiers were attached to individual cDNA molecules for quantitative, reproducible TCR counting. TCRdb independently ran MiXCR on the RACE reads; one entry per CDR3 protein. The table lists about 380,000 distinct CDR3 sequences, 5.1% of them singletons. This clonotype has just a few counts. Its cognate antigen is unknown. The receptor comes from a woman in her forties or fifties with alopecia areata. Some clones in this sample may be carry-over from other donors' samples. The sample consisted of whole blood, taken in connection with sensitization to the hapten diphenylcyclopropenone (DPC).

The CDR3 reads CASSLKASREQFF. The CDR3, as DNA: TGTGCCAGCAGCTTAAAAGCCTCTCGGGAGCAGTTCTTC. V gene TRBV11-2 combines with J gene TRBJ2-1; D call uncertain. This CDR3 has 13 residues. Trimming stripped 2 bases from V and 10 bases from J, with 12 bases between. CDR1 is SGHAT, CDR2 FQNNGV, per germline. The whole variable domain, remainder taken from reference TRBV11-2 and TRBJ2-1, is EAGVAQSPRYKIIEKRQSVAFWCNPISGHATLYWYQQILGQGPKLLIQFQNNGVVDDSQLPKDRFSAERLKGVDSTLKIQPAKLEDSAVYLCASSLKASREQFFGPGTRLTVL.